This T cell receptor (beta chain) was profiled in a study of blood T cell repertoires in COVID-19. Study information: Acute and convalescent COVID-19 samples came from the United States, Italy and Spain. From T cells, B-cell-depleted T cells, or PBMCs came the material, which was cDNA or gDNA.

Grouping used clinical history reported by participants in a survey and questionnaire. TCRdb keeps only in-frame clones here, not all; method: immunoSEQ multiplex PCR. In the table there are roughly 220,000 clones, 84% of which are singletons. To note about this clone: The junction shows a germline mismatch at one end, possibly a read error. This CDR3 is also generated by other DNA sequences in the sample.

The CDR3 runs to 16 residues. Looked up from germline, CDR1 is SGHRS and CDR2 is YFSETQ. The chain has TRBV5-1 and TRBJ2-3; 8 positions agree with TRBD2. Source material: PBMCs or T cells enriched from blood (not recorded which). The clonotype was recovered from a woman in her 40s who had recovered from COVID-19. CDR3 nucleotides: TGTGCCAGCTCATCGGGCAGCGGGGGATTCGCAGATACGCAGTATTTT. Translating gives CASSSGSGGFADTQYF.